This note documents a single T cell receptor (beta chain) sequence. Its antigen is not identified. The sample originates from a study of blood T cells in healthy people across ages. Study-wide points: Roughly linearly, TCR beta diversity per million T cells fell as age increased.

Sample-barcoded 5' priming and a J-beta primer mix drove a second PCR of 7 to 11 cycles. Each TCR beta cDNA got a 12-nucleotide random molecular identifier. TCRdb ran MiXCR on the 5' RACE reads and lists one entry per CDR3 protein. Among fewer than 900,000 distinct CDR3 sequences listed, 40% to 45% were seen once. CDR3 length equals 16 residues. The J segment lost 4 bases and the V segment lost 0 bases, leaving 10 bases of the junction unmatched. The germline gives CDR1 DFQATT, CDR2 SNEGSKA (reference sequence). The study drew donors from healthy Caucasian individuals in Russia aged roughly 6 to 90. Each sample had at least 6.5 million PBMCs isolated.

The clonotype comes from a woman aged 55-70 years in good health. Material for sequencing was blood. The J gene is TRBJ2-7, the V gene TRBV20-1; TRBD2 aligns across 9 bases. The DNA for the CDR3 is TGCAGTGCTAGAGATGGGTCTAGCGGGAAGCTTTACGAGCAGTACTTC. It codes for CSARDGSSGKLYEQYF.